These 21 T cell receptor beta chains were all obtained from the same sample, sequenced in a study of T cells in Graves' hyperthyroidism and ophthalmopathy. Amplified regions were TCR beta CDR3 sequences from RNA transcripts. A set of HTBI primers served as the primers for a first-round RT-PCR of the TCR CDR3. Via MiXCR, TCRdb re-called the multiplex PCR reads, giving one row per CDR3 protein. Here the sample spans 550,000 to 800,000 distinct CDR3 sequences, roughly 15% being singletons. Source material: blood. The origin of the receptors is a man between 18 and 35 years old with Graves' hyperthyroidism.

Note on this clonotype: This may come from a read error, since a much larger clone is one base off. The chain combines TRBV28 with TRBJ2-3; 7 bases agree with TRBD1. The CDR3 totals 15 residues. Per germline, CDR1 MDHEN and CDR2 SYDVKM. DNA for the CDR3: TGTGCCAGCGGTTTGCCGACAGGGCTCGGGGATACGCAGTATTTT. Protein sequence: CASGLPTGLGDTQYF.

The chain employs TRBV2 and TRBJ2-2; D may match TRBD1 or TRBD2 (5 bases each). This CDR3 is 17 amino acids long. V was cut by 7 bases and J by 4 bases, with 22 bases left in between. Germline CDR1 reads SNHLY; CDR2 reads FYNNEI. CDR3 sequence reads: CASTYEGQGGSTGELFF. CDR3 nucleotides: TGTGCCAGCACCTACGAGGGGCAGGGCGGAAGCACCGGGGAGCTGTTTTTT. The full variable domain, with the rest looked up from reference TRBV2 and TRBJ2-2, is EPEVTQTPSHQVTQMGQEVILRCVPISNHLYFYWYRQILGQKVEFLVSFYNNEISEKSEIFDDQFSVERPDGSNFTLKIRSTKLEDSAMYFCASTYEGQGGSTGELFFGEGSRLTVL.

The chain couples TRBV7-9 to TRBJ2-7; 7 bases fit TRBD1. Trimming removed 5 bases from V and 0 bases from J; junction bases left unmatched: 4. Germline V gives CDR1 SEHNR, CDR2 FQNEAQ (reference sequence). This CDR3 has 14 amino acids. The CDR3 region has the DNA TGTGCCAGCAGCCCACAGGGGCCCTCCTACGAGCAGTACTTC. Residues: CASSPQGPSYEQYF.

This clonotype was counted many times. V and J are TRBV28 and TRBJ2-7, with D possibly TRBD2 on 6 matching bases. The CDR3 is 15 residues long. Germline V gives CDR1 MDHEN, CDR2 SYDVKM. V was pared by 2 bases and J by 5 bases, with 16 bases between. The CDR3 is CASSLPGTQSDEQYF. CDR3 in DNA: TGTGCCAGCAGTTTACCCGGGACTCAGTCCGACGAGCAGTACTTC.

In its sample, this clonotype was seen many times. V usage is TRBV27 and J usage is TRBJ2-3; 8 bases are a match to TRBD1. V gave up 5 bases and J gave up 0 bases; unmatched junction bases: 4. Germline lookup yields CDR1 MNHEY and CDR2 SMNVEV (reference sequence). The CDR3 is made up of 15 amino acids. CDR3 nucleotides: TGTGCCAGCAGTACCGGACAGGGTAGCACAGATACGCAGTATTTT. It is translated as CASSTGQGSTDTQYF.

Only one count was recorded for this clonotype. The CDR3 coding sequence is TGTGCCAGCAGCGTAGGGTCCCTTGGGGGGCTCGGGGATACGCAGTATTTT. Protein sequence: CASSVGSLGGLGDTQYF. The chain employs TRBV9 and TRBJ2-3; TRBD1 or TRBD2 may be the D gene (6 bases each). This CDR3 spans 17 amino acids. CDR1 SGDLS and CDR2 YYNGEE come from the germline V gene. The V gene lost 0 bases and the J gene lost 6 bases, with 20 bases spanning the gap. The full variable domain, rest sourced from reference TRBV9 and TRBJ2-3, is DSGVTQTPKHLITATGQRVTLRCSPRSGDLSVYWYQQSLDQGLQFLIQYYNGEERAKGNILERFSAQQFPDLHSELNLSSLELGDSALYFCASSVGSLGGLGDTQYFGPGTRLTVL.

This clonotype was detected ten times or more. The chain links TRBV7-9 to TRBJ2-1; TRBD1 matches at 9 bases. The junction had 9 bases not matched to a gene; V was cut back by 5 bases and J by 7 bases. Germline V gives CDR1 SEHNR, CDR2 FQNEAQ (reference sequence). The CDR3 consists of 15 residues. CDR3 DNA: TGTGCCAGCAGCGACCGGGACAGGGAGGAGAATGAGCAGTTCTTC. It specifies CASSDRDREENEQFF. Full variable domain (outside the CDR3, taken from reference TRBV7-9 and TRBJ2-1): DTGVSQNPRHKITKRGQNVTFRCDPISEHNRLYWYRQTLGQGPEFLTYFQNEAQLEKSRLLSDRFSAERPKGSFSTLEIQRTEQGDSAMYLCASSDRDREENEQFFGPGTRLTVL.

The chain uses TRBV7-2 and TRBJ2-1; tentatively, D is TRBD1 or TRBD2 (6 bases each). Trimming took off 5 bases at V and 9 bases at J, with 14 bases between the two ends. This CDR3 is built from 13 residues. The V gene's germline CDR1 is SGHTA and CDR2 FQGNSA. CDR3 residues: CASSQGGKVEQFF. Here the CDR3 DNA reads TGTGCCAGCAGCCAAGGGGGGAAAGTTGAGCAGTTCTTC.

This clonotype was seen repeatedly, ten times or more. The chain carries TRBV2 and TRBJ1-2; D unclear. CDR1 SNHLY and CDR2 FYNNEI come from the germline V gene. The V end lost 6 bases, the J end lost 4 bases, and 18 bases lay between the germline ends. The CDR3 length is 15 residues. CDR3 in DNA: TGTGCCAGCAGGACCCGGGGAAATAGCGGCTATGGCTACACCTTC. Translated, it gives CASRTRGNSGYGYTF.

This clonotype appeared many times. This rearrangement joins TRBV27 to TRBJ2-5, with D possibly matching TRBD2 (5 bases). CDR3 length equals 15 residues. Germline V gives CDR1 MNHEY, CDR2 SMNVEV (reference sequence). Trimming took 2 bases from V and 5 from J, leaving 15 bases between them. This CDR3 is CASSLGVGRAETQYF. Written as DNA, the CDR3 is TGTGCCAGCAGTTTAGGCGTCGGGCGGGCGGAGACCCAGTACTTC.

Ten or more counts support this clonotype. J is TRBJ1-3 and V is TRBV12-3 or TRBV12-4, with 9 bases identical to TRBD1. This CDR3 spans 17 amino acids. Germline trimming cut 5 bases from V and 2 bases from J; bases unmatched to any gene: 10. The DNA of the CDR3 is TGTGCCAGCAGTCAGAATCCGGGACAGGGCCCTGGAAACACCATATATTTT. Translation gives CASSQNPGQGPGNTIYF.

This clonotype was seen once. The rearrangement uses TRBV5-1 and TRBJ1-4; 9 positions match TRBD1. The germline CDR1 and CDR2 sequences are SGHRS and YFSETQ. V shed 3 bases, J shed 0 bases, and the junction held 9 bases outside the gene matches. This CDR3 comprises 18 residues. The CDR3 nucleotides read TGCGCCAGCAGCTCTGGGACAGGGCGATCAGCAACTAATGAAAAACTGTTTTTT. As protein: CASSSGTGRSATNEKLFF.

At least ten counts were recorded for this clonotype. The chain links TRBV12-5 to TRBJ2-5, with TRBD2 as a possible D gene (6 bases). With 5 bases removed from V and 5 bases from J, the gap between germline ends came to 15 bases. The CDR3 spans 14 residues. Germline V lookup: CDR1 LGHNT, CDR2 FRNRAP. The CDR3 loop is CASGPGLPRETQYF. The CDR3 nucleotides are TGTGCTAGTGGTCCCGGACTACCCAGGGAGACCCAGTACTTC.

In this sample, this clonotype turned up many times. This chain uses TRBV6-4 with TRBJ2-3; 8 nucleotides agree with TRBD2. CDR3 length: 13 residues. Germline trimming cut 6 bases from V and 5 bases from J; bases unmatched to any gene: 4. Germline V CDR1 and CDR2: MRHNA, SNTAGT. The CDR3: CASSGRAEDTQYF. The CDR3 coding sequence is TGTGCCAGCAGCGGGAGGGCCGAAGATACGCAGTATTTT.

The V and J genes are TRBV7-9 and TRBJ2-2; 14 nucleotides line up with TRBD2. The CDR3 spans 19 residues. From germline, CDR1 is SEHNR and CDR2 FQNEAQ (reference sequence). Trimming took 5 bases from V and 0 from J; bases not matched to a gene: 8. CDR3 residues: CASSQGLAGDGANTGELFF. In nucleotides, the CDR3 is TGTGCCAGCAGCCAGGGACTAGCGGGGGACGGAGCGAACACCGGGGAGCTGTTTTTT.

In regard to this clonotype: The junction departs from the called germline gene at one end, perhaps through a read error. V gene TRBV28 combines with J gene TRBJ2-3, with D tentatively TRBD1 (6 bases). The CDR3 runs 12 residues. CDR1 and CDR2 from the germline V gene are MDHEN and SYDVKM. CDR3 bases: TGTGCCAGCTCGATAGCAGGGGAAACGCAGTGTTTT. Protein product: CASSIAGETQCF.

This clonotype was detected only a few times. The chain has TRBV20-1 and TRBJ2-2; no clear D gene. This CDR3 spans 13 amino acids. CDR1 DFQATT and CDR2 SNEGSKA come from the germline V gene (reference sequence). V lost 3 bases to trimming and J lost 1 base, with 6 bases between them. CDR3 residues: CSAREQNTGELFF. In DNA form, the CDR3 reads TGCAGTGCTAGGGAACAGAACACCGGGGAGCTGTTTTTT.

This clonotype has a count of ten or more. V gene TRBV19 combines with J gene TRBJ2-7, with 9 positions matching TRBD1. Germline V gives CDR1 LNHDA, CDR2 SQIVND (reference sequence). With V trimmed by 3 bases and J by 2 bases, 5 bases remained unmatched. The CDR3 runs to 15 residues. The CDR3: CASSMDGQGPYEQYF. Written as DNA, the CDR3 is TGTGCCAGTAGTATGGACGGACAGGGGCCCTACGAGCAGTACTTC.

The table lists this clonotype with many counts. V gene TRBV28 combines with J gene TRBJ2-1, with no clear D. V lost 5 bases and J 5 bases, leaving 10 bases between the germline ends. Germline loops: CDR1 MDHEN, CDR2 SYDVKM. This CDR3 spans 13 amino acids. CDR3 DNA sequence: TGTGCCAGCAGTCTGATGGGGAACAATGAGCAGTTCTTC. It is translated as CASSLMGNNEQFF.

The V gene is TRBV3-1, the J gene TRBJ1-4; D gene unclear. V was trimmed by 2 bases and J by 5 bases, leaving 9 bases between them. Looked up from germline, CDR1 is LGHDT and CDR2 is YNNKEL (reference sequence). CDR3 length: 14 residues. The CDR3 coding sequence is TGTGCCAGCAGCCAAATTCCGAGAAATGAAAAACTGTTTTTT. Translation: CASSQIPRNEKLFF.

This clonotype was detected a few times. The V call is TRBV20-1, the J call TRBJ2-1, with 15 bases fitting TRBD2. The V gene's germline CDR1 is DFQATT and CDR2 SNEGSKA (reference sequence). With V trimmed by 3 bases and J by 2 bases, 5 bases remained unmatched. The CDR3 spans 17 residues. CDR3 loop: CSASGTSGRPTYNEQFF. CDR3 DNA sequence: TGCAGTGCTAGCGGGACTAGCGGGAGGCCGACCTACAATGAGCAGTTCTTC.